This is a list of T cell receptor beta chains from one sample in a study of shared clonotypes between healthy human individuals. Only in-frame clones appear in the TCRdb table, and some are missing; sequencing was by immunoSEQ multiplex PCR. The sample records 1.6 million or so clones, roughly 95% being singletons. What was sequenced was naive CD4+ T cells sorted from blood. Source of these receptors: a man aged 25 to 45 in good health. Each CDR3 is given with its conserved first and last residue. Fields, in order: J gene, V gene, clone size, D gene, CDR3 DNA, CDR3 protein. A D gene is named only where the DNA matches it firmly. Size values are once, few and many counts, or a class for expanded clones, and some rows have none.

TRBJ2-6,TRBV6-1,once,.,TGTGCCAGCAGTGTGGGGAGCATGACCTCTGGGGCCAACGTCCTGACTTTC,CASSVGSMTSGANVLTF
TRBJ1-1,TRBV9,.,.,TGTGCCAGCAGCGTAGAAGGGTTTAAGCTCGACGAAGCTTTCTTT,CASSVEGFKLDEAFF
TRBJ1-2,TRBV28,few,.,TGTGCCAGCAGTCGGACCGGGAACTATGGCTACACCTTC,CASSRTGNYGYTF
TRBJ2-3,TRBV18,.,.,TGTGCCAGCTCACCAATTCAAATCAGCACAGATACGCAGTATTTT,CASSPIQISTDTQYF
TRBJ1-1,TRBV28,.,TRBD1,TGTGCCAGCAGCCTTGGACAGGGTGAAGCTTTCTTT,CASSLGQGEAFF
TRBJ2-4,TRBV5-1,.,TRBD1,TGCGCCAGCAGCGAGACAGGGGTGGGCATTCAGTACTTC,CASSETGVGIQYF
TRBJ2-5,TRBV7-2,.,.,TGTGCCAGCAGCTTAGGGGGGACCCAGTACTTC,CASSLGGTQYF
TRBJ1-5,TRBV29-1,.,.,TGCAGCGTTGTGGCAGGGAATCAGCCCCAGCATTTT,CSVVAGNQPQHF
TRBJ2-7,TRBV4-1,.,TRBD2,TGCGCCAGCAGCCAGAGGGGGAGCGGGAGACTTTACGAGCAGTACTTC,CASSQRGSGRLYEQYF
TRBJ2-1,TRBV19,.,.,TGTGCCAGTAGTATAGGTGGAAACTACAATGAGCAGTTCTTC,CASSIGGNYNEQFF
TRBJ1-6,TRBV18,once,.,TGTGCCAGCTCACCCTCGAGCTCCTATAATTCACCCCTCCACTTT,CASSPSSSYNSPLHF
TRBJ2-7,TRBV2,.,.,TGTGCCAGCAGACCCCTTTGGGGGAACTACGAGCAGTACTTC,CASRPLWGNYEQYF
TRBJ1-4,TRBV7-9,.,TRBD1,TGTGCCAGCAGCTCGGGACAGGGGGTATATGAAAAACTGTTTTTT,CASSSGQGVYEKLFF
TRBJ2-3,TRBV19,.,TRBD2,TGTGCCAGTAGTATACCCCTAGCGGGGACGTCGAACACAGATACGCAGTATTTT,CASSIPLAGTSNTDTQYF
TRBJ2-7,TRBV19,once,TRBD1,TGTGCCAGTAGTTCTAGGACAGGGGGCGTTTTGTACGAGCAGTACTTC,CASSSRTGGVLYEQYF
TRBJ2-3,TRBV27,.,.,TGTGCCAGCAGACATCTTAGCACAGATACGCAGTATTTT,CASRHLSTDTQYF
TRBJ2-7,TRBV7-2,.,TRBD2,TGTGCCAGCAGCTTAGCGCCTAGCGGGAGAGGCGAGCAGTACTTC,CASSLAPSGRGEQYF
TRBJ2-2,TRBV5-4,.,.,TGTGCCAGTTCCGGGACGACGGGAACCGGGGAGCTGTTTTTT,CASSGTTGTGELFF
TRBJ1-5,TRBV4-1,.,TRBD1,TGCGCCAGCAGCCAAATCGGTTCAGGGGGCTTTCAGCCCCAGCATTTT,CASSQIGSGGFQPQHF
TRBJ1-3,TRBV30,.,.,TGTGCCTGGTCAGGGTTTGGAAACACCATATATTTT,CAWSGFGNTIYF
TRBJ2-1,TRBV7-9,.,.,TGTGCCAGCAGCTCAACCTCCCGCTACCACAATGAGCAGTTCTTC,CASSSTSRYHNEQFF
TRBJ1-5,TRBV19,once,.,TGTGCCAGTAGTATAGCCCTCCTAGCGCAGCCCCAGCATTTT,CASSIALLAQPQHF
TRBJ1-1,TRBV5-1,once,.,TGCGCCAGCAGCTCCCAACTCAACACTGAAGCTTTCTTT,CASSSQLNTEAFF
TRBJ2-7,TRBV11-2,.,.,TGTGCCAGCAGCCTACAGGTTTCCTACGAGCAGTACTTC,CASSLQVSYEQYF
TRBJ2-7,TRBV19,.,.,TGTGCCAGTAGTAAGTCCCGGGGAAGCTACGAGCAGTACTTC,CASSKSRGSYEQYF
TRBJ2-3,TRBV18,.,.,TGTGCCAGCTCATCGGGCACAGATACGCAGTATTTT,CASSSGTDTQYF
TRBJ2-5,TRBV5-6,.,TRBD2,TGTGCCAGCAGCTCCTTGACTAGCGGGACGCCCCCTCAAGAGACCCAGTACTTC,CASSSLTSGTPPQETQYF
TRBJ1-1,TRBV4-1,.,TRBD1,TGCGCCAGCAGCCAAACCGGGACAGGGAACACTGAAGCTTTCTTT,CASSQTGTGNTEAFF
TRBJ2-1,TRBV18,once,TRBD2,TGTGCCAGCTCACCACGGGTAGCGGGACTTGGTGAGCAGTTCTTC,CASSPRVAGLGEQFF
TRBJ2-7,TRBV27,.,TRBD1,TGTGCCAGCAGAAACAGGGGTGTCGAGCAGTACTTC,CASRNRGVEQYF
TRBJ2-5,TRBV7-3,.,TRBD2,TGTGCCAGCAGCTTAAGCTCCGGGAGGTTTGAGACCCAGTACTTC,CASSLSSGRFETQYF
TRBJ2-1,TRBV18,once,TRBD1,TGTGCCAGCTCGGCGACGACAGGGGTAGAAGGTAGACCCCTAGCAAATGAGCAGTTCTTC,CASSATTGVEGRPLANEQFF
TRBJ2-7,TRBV18,.,.,TGTGCCAGCTCACCGACCGGGATCGTCGGGTACGAGCAGTACTTC,CASSPTGIVGYEQYF
TRBJ2-3,TRBV14,.,TRBD2,TGTGCCAGCAGCCACCGGGGGCTAGCGGGACTGACAGATACGCAGTATTTT,CASSHRGLAGLTDTQYF
TRBJ1-2,TRBV6-5,.,.,TGTGCCAGCACCCAACGGGGGAGTCGCGGCTACACCTTC,CASTQRGSRGYTF
TRBJ2-1,TRBV14,.,.,TGTGCCAGCAGCCAAAGGCCCGGAGGACTCAGCTACAATGAGCAGTTCTTC,CASSQRPGGLSYNEQFF
TRBJ2-5,TRBV7-6,.,.,TGTGCCAGCAGCTCACAGGGCCCAGAGACCCAGTACTTC,CASSSQGPETQYF
TRBJ2-3,TRBV6-4,.,.,TGTGCCAGCAGTGAATCAGGCATGCGGGCAGATACGCAGTATTTT,CASSESGMRADTQYF
TRBJ2-1,TRBV5-4,.,TRBD2,TGTGCCAGCAGCTTCGGACTAGCGGGAGCCAATGAGCAGTTCTTC,CASSFGLAGANEQFF
TRBJ2-7,TRBV5-1,once,TRBD2,TGCGCCAGCAGCCCCCGGGGGCGGGGGGGTCCCTCCTACGAGCAGTACTTC,CASSPRGRGGPSYEQYF
TRBJ1-1,TRBV14,.,.,TGTGCCAGCAGCCAGTTGACCGATACCGTGTACAGGAACACTGAAGCTTTCTTT,CASSQLTDTVYRNTEAFF
TRBJ1-1,TRBV9,.,TRBD1,TGTGCCAGCAGCGCGAGGACTGGGACAGACAACACTGAAGCTTTCTTT,CASSARTGTDNTEAFF
TRBJ2-1,TRBV18,.,.,TGTGCCAGCTCACCACCTGGGGCCTACAATGAGCAGTTCTTC,CASSPPGAYNEQFF
TRBJ2-5,TRBV27,.,.,TGTGCCAGCAGTTTTAAGGTGCTGGGTCGGTTTGACCAAGAGACCCAGTACTTC,CASSFKVLGRFDQETQYF
TRBJ2-3,TRBV7-8,.,.,TGTGCCAGCAGCAAGGCCCGCACAGATACGCAGTATTTT,CASSKARTDTQYF
TRBJ1-2,TRBV6-5,.,TRBD1,TGTGCCAGCAGTTACAGTCCCGGACAGGGCCGGGGTGGCTACACCTTC,CASSYSPGQGRGGYTF
TRBJ1-2,TRBV9,.,.,TGTGCCAGCAGCGTAGGTGGACAGCCTTATGGCTACACCTTC,CASSVGGQPYGYTF
TRBJ1-5,TRBV19,.,.,TGTGCCAGTAGTATGATACACGTCAATCAGCCCCAGCATTTT,CASSMIHVNQPQHF
TRBJ1-5,TRBV5-1,.,.,TGCGCCAGCAGCTTGGAGCCCGAAAACTTTCAGCCCCAGCATTTT,CASSLEPENFQPQHF
TRBJ2-6,TRBV11-2,.,.,TGTGCCAGCAGCTTAGGTAGGACCGGGGCCAACGTCCTGACTTTC,CASSLGRTGANVLTF
TRBJ1-5,TRBV28,.,TRBD1,TGTGCCAGCAGTTTAGCGGACAGGAGTAGCAATCAGCCCCAGCATTTT,CASSLADRSSNQPQHF
TRBJ1-3,TRBV16,.,.,TGTGCCAGCAGCCAATTACGGCGGACATCTGGAAACACCATATATTTT,CASSQLRRTSGNTIYF
TRBJ2-1,TRBV11-2,.,.,TGTGCCAGCAGCTTGGGCAGCTCCTACAATGAGCAGTTCTTC,CASSLGSSYNEQFF
TRBJ2-2,TRBV7-9,.,.,TGTGCCAGCAGCCGAACGCGGACAGTAAACACCGGGGAGCTGTTTTTT,CASSRTRTVNTGELFF
TRBJ2-1,TRBV6-5,.,.,TGTGCCAGTAAGGTCACCCAGGGCCGTGAGCAGTTCTTC,CASKVTQGREQFF
TRBJ1-5,TRBV19,.,TRBD1,TGTGCCAGTAGTAGAGAGGGACAGACATTTAGCAATCAGCCCCAGCATTTT,CASSREGQTFSNQPQHF
TRBJ1-2,TRBV19,.,.,TGTGCCAGTAGTCTTTTGGGGAGTCAGCTTGGCTACACCTTC,CASSLLGSQLGYTF
TRBJ2-3,TRBV5-4,.,TRBD2,TGTGCCAGCAGCTCGCCGGGACTAGCGGGAGGTCGCACAGATACGCAGTATTTT,CASSSPGLAGGRTDTQYF
TRBJ2-7,TRBV5-4,.,TRBD2,TGTGCCAGCAGCTTATGGGGACTAGCGGGAGCGGGGCAGTACTTC,CASSLWGLAGAGQYF
TRBJ2-1,TRBV9,.,.,TGTGCCAGCAGCCCTCAGGGTGGGAACAATGAGCAGTTCTTC,CASSPQGGNNEQFF